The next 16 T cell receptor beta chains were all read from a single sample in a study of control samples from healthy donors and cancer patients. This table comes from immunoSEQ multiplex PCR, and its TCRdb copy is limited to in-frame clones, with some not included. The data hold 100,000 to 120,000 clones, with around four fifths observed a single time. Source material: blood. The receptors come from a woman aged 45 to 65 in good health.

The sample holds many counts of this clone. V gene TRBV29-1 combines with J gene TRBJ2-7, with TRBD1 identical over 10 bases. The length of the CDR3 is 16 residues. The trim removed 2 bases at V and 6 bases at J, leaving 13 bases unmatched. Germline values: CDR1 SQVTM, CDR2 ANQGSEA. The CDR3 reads CSVEKDRGQAGLEQYF. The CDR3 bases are TGCAGCGTTGAAAAAGACAGGGGGCAAGCGGGCCTCGAGCAGTACTTC.

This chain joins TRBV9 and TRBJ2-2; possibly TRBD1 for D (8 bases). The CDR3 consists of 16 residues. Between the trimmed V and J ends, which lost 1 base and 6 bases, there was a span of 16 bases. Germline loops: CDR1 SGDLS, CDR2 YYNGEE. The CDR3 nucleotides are TGTGCCAGCAGCGTAAGGGGAGGGACAGGTTCCGGGGAGCTGTTTTTT. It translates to CASSVRGGTGSGELFF. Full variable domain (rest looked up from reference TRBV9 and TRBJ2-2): DSGVTQTPKHLITATGQRVTLRCSPRSGDLSVYWYQQSLDQGLQFLIQYYNGEERAKGNILERFSAQQFPDLHSELNLSSLELGDSALYFCASSVRGGTGSGELFFGEGSRLTVL.

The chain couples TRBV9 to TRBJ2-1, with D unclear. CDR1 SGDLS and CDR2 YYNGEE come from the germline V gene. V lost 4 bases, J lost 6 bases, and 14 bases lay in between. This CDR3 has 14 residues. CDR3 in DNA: TGTGCCAGCAGCATCCTTTCAGGCTCCAATGAGCAGTTCTTC. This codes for CASSILSGSNEQFF.

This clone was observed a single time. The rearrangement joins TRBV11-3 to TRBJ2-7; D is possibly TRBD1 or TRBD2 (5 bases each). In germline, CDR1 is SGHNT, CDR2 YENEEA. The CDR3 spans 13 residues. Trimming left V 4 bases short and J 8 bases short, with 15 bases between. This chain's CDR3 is CASSWVGDLQQYF. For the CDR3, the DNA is TGTGCCAGCAGCTGGGTAGGGGACCTACAGCAGTACTTC.

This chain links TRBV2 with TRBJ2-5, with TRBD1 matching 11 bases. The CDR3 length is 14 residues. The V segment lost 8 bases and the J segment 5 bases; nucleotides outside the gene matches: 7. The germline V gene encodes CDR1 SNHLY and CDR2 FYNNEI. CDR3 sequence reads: CASLEDRGRETQYF. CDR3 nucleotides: TGTGCCAGCCTTGAGGACAGGGGGCGTGAGACCCAGTACTTC. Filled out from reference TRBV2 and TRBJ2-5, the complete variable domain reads EPEVTQTPSHQVTQMGQEVILRCVPISNHLYFYWYRQILGQKVEFLVSFYNNEISEKSEIFDDQFSVERPDGSNFTLKIRSTKLEDSAMYFCASLEDRGRETQYFGPGTRLLVL.

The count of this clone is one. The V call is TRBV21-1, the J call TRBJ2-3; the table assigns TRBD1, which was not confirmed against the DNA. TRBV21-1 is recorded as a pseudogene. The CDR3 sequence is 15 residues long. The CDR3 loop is CASSKGPGVADTQYF. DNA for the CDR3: TGTGCCAGCAGCAAGGGGCCAGGGGTTGCAGATACGCAGTATTTT.

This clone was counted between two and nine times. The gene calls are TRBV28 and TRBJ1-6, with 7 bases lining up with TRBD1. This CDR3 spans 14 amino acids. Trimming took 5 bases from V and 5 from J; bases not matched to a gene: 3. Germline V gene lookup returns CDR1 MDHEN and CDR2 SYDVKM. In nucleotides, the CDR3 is TGTGCCAGCAGTATCGGACAGGATAATTCACCCCTCCACTTT. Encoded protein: CASSIGQDNSPLHF.

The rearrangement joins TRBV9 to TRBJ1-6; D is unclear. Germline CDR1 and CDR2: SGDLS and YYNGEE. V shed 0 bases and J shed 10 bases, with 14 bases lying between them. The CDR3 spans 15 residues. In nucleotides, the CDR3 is TGTGCCAGCAGCGTAGAAGACACACCTCTCTCACCCCTCCACTTT. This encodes CASSVEDTPLSPLHF.

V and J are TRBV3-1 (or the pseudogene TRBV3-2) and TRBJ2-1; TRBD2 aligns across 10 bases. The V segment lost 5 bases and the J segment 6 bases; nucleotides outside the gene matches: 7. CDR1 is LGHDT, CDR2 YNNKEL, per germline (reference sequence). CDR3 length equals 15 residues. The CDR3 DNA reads TGTGCCAGCAGCTCTGAGCGGGGGGGCGTCAATGAGCAGTTCTTC. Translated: CASSSERGGVNEQFF.

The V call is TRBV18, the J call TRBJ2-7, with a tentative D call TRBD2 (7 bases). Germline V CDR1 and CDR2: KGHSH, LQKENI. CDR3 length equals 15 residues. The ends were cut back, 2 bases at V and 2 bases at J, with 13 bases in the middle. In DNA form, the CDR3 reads TGTGCCAGCTCACCAAACGGGGGGACAACCTACGAGCAGTACTTC. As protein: CASSPNGGTTYEQYF.

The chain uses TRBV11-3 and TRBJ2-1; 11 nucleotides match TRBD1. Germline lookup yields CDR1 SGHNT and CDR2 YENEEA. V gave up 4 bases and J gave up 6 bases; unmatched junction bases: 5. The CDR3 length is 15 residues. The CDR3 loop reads CASSWTGTGGNEQFF. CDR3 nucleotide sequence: TGTGCCAGCAGCTGGACCGGGACAGGGGGCAATGAGCAGTTCTTC.

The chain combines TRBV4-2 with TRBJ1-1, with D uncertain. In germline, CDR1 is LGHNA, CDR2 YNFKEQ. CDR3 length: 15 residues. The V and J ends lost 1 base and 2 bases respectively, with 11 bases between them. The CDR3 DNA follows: TGTGCCAGCAGCCAAGCCCAGGTCGTTAACACTGAAGCTTTCTTT. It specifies CASSQAQVVNTEAFF.

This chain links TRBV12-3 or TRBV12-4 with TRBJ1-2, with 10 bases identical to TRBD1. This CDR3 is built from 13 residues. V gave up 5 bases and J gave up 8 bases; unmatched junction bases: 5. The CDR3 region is CASSKDRGYGYTF. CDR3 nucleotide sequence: TGTGCCAGCAGTAAGGACAGGGGGTACGGCTACACCTTC.

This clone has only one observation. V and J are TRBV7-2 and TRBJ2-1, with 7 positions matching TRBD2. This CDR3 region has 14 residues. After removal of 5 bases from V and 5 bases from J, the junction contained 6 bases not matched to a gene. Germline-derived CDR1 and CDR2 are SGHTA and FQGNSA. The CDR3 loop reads CASSPGGTNNEQFF. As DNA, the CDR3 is TGTGCCAGCAGCCCCGGGGGGACCAACAATGAGCAGTTCTTC.

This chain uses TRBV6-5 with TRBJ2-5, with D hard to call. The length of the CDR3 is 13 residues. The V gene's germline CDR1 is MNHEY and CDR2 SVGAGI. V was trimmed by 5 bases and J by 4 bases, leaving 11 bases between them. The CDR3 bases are TGTGCCAGCAGTCAGACTTTCGTAGAGACCCAGTACTTC. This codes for CASSQTFVETQYF.

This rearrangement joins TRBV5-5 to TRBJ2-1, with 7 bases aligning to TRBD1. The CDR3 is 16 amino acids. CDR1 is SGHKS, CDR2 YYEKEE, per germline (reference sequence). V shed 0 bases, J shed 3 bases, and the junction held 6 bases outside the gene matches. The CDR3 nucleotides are TGTGCCAGCAGCTTGGCCCCAGGGGGTTACTACAATGAGCAGTTCTTC. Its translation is CASSLAPGGYYNEQFF. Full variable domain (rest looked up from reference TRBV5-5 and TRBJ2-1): DAGVTQSPTHLIKTRGQQVTLRCSPISGHKSVSWYQQVLGQGPQFIFQYYEKEERGRGNFPDRFSARQFPNYSSELNVNALLLGDSALYLCASSLAPGGYYNEQFFGPGTRLTVL.